This TCR beta chain was recorded in a study of T cells expressing NK-cell markers. Overall study: Sequencing of TCR beta repertoires drew on sorted CD3+CD56+NKG2C+, CD3+CD56+NKG2C- and CD3+CD56-NKG2C+ T cells. Study results and limitations: In a group of 5 or 6 donors, dominant NKG2C+ clonotypes represented roughly 1.0-7.0% of CD8+ T cells.

TCRdb reworked the 5' RACE reads into one entry per CDR3 protein, no DNA. The ten top clones account for around 21%, within a sample of some 190,000 distinct CDR3 sequences. Turning to this clonotype: Its antigen is not identified.

The TCR comes from a man aged 18-75 years in good health. The sample was blood T cells: a sorted CD56 or NKG2C T cell subset, CD4+ or CD8+ T cells, or bulk PBMC T cells (not recorded which).

The CDR3 is CASSRPGQGETQYF. This chain connects TRBV7-9 to TRBJ2-5; TCRdb picks TRBD1, but there is no DNA to check that call. The CDR3 sequence is 14 residues long. The germline gives CDR1 SEHNR, CDR2 FQNEAQ (reference sequence).